This T cell receptor (beta chain) was obtained from a study of T-cell memory formation after mild COVID-19. V trimming: 0 bases; J trimming: 6 bases; junction bases outside the gene matches: 3. Germline CDR1 SGHRS, CDR2 YFSETQ. This CDR3 is built from 14 residues. This clonotype was detected only a few times. Its cognate antigen is unknown. Using constant-segment primers, 5'RACE produced TCR alpha and TCR beta cDNA libraries carrying sample barcodes and UMIs. In TCRdb, the 5' RACE reads were re-called with MiXCR into one record per CDR3 protein. This table holds about 320,000 distinct CDR3 sequences, roughly 13% found once. Study-wide results and limits: A second wave of clones peaked on day 37, and their SARS-CoV-2 specificity went unconfirmed. Later expanders leaned CD4+, whereas clones that contracted between day 15 and 85 were balanced CD4/CD8.

Sequencing was done on a sample of PBMCs or a T cell subset sorted from them (not recorded which). The chain carries TRBV5-1 and TRBJ2-1; 7 nucleotides line up with TRBD2. The clonotype originates from a man between 18 and 35 years old who had mild COVID-19 (a few samples of this study predate the infection). Cell type and time point are not known. The CDR3 DNA follows: TGCGCCAGCAGCTTGGCTAGCGGAGCCAATGAGCAGTTCTTC. This codes for CASSLASGANEQFF.